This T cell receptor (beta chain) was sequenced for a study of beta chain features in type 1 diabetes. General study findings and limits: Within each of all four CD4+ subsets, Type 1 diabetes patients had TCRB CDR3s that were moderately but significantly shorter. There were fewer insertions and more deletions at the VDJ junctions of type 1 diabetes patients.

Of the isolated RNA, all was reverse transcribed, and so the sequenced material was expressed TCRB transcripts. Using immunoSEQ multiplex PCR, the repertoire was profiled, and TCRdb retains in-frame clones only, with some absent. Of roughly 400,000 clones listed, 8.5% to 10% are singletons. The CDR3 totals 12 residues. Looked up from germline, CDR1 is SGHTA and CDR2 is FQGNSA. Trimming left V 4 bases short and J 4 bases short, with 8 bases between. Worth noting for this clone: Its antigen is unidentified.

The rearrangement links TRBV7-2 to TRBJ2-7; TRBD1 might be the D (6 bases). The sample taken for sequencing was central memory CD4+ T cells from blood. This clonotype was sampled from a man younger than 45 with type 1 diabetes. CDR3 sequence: CASSYREYEQYF. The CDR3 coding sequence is TGTGCCAGCAGCTACAGGGAATACGAGCAGTACTTC. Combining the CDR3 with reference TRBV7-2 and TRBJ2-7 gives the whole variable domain GAGVSQSPSNKVTEKGKDVELRCDPISGHTALYWYRQSLGQGLEFLIYFQGNSAPDKSGLPSDRFSAERTGGSVSTLTIQRTQQEDSAVYLCASSYREYEQYFGPGTRLTVT.